Each of the 24 T cell receptor beta chains below was sequenced from the same sample in a study of blood T cell repertoires in COVID-19. Clones were read by immunoSEQ multiplex PCR, and TCRdb kept only the in-frame ones, dropping some. The sample has around 170,000 clones; 83% are singletons. The sequenced sample was peripheral blood. Every receptor here comes from a human donor in a cohort sampled during active COVID-19.

V is TRBV19 and J is TRBJ1-2, with D maybe TRBD1 (6 bases). Germline V gene sequence: CDR1 LNHDA, CDR2 SQIVND (reference sequence). The CDR3 totals 12 residues. Trimming took off 7 bases at V and 4 bases at J, with 10 bases between the two ends. CDR3 amino acids: CASTAGAYGYTF. CDR3 coding DNA: TGTGCCAGTACCGCAGGGGCCTATGGCTACACCTTC. The full variable domain, with the rest looked up from reference TRBV19 and TRBJ1-2, is DGGITQSPKYLFRKEGQNVTLSCEQNLNHDAMYWYRQDPGQGLRLIYYSQIVNDFQKGDIAEGYSVSREKKESFPLTVTSAQKNPTAFYLCASTAGAYGYTFGSGTRLTVV.

The chain employs TRBV6-5 and TRBJ2-3; D ambiguous. CDR3 size: 12 residues. The ends were cut back, 3 bases at V and 5 bases at J, with 6 bases in the middle. Germline CDR1 reads MNHEY; CDR2 reads SVGAGI. CDR3 bases: TGTGCCAGCAGTTATTCCCAAGATACGCAGTATTTT. Translated, it gives CASSYSQDTQYF.

V is TRBV10-3 and J is TRBJ1-3; 8 bases map to TRBD1. The length of the CDR3 is 15 residues. Trimming took 4 bases from V and 4 from J; bases not matched to a gene: 6. Germline lookup yields CDR1 ENHRY and CDR2 SYGVKD. DNA for the CDR3: TGTGCCATCAGTGGCCAGGGGGCGGTAGGAAACACCATATATTTT. Protein: CAISGQGAVGNTIYF.

This chain joins TRBV25-1 and TRBJ1-3; D possibly corresponds to TRBD1 (5 bases). CDR1 and CDR2 (germline): MGHDK, SYGVNS. The germline V and J ends were trimmed by 2 bases and 1 base, with 15 bases remaining between them. This CDR3 is 17 amino acids long. As DNA, the CDR3 is TGTGCCAGCAGTGAAGGGATAGGGGTAATATCTGGAAACACCATATATTTT. It is translated as CASSEGIGVISGNTIYF.

The J gene is TRBJ2-7, the V gene TRBV27; 8 bases map to TRBD1. Per the germline V gene, CDR1 is MNHEY and CDR2 is SMNVEV (reference sequence). V lost 6 bases and J lost 6; bases outside the gene matches: 13. This CDR3 is built from 15 residues. CDR3 protein: CASSPGGGHLPEQYF. CDR3 sequence (DNA): TGTGCCAGCAGCCCAGGGGGCGGCCACCTCCCCGAGCAGTACTTC.

This sequence joins TRBV6-2 or TRBV6-3 and TRBJ2-1; 8 bases line up with TRBD2. CDR3 length: 16 amino acids. Unmatched junction bases numbered 8, after V lost 5 bases and J lost 2 bases. CDR1 and CDR2 from the germline V gene are MNHEY and SVGEGT. The CDR3 region is CASSRPGGAAYNEQFF. CDR3 in DNA: TGTGCCAGCAGTCGCCCCGGGGGGGCCGCCTACAATGAGCAGTTCTTC.

The chain employs TRBV27 and TRBJ1-1; 7 nucleotides match TRBD1. The CDR3 is 13 residues long. The trim removed 7 bases at V and 6 bases at J, leaving 8 bases unmatched. Germline values: CDR1 MNHEY, CDR2 SMNVEV (reference sequence). The CDR3 spells CASTDGGTAEAFF. As DNA, the CDR3 is TGTGCCAGCACCGATGGGGGGACAGCTGAAGCTTTCTTT.

The V call is TRBV7-9, the J call TRBJ2-3, with 7 bases lining up with TRBD1. Trimming at V came to 2 bases and at J to 6 bases, leaving 2 bases not matched to a gene. Per germline, CDR1 SEHNR and CDR2 FQNEAQ (reference sequence). CDR3 length: 13 amino acids. The CDR3 DNA reads as TGTGCCAGCAGCTTAACCAGGGGGGATACGCAGTATTTT. Its protein product is CASSLTRGDTQYF.

There are a few counts of this clone. This sequence joins TRBV7-9 and TRBJ1-1, with D unclear. The CDR3 length is 15 residues. The V gene's germline CDR1 is SEHNR and CDR2 FQNEAQ (reference sequence). V gave up 1 base and J gave up 10 bases, with 19 bases separating them. This CDR3 is CASSLETARGQVAFF. The CDR3 DNA reads as TGTGCCAGCAGCTTAGAGACCGCGCGGGGTCAGGTAGCTTTCTTT. The variable domain in full, completed from reference TRBV7-9 and TRBJ1-1, reads DTGVSQNPRHKITKRGQNVTFRCDPISEHNRLYWYRQTLGQGPEFLTYFQNEAQLEKSRLLSDRFSAERPKGSFSTLEIQRTEQGDSAMYLCASSLETARGQVAFFGQGTRLTVV.

The rearrangement joins TRBV3-1 (or the pseudogene TRBV3-2) to TRBJ2-7, with 11 bases fitting TRBD1. The CDR3 is 15 amino acids. V was clipped by 4 bases and J by 4 bases; unmatched bases: 6. The germline gives CDR1 LGHDT, CDR2 YNNKEL (reference sequence). Here the CDR3 reads CASSLGTGGPYEQYF. CDR3 nucleotides: TGTGCCAGCAGCCTCGGGACAGGGGGTCCATACGAGCAGTACTTC.

This clone appeared a single time. The chain carries TRBV10-3 and TRBJ2-1; 7 bases align to TRBD1. The CDR3 extends over 13 amino acids. The junction had 5 bases not matched to a gene; V was cut back by 7 bases and J by 5 bases. Per the germline V gene, CDR1 is ENHRY and CDR2 is SYGVKD. This chain's CDR3 is CAIKGGVNNEQFF. CDR3 sequence (DNA): TGTGCCATCAAAGGGGGCGTAAACAATGAGCAGTTCTTC.

The chain is built from TRBV27 and TRBJ2-6; D unclear. Trimming removed 2 bases from V and 0 bases from J, with 26 bases in between. The V gene's germline CDR1 is MNHEY and CDR2 SMNVEV (reference sequence). This CDR3 comprises 22 residues. The CDR3 here is CASSLRAGVGGASFSGANVLTF. Here the CDR3 DNA reads TGTGCCAGCAGTTTAAGAGCAGGTGTGGGTGGCGCCTCTTTCTCTGGGGCCAACGTCCTGACTTTC. The full variable domain, in which reference TRBV27 and TRBJ2-6 provide the parts outside the CDR3, is EAQVTQNPRYLITVTGKKLTVTCSQNMNHEYMSWYRQDPGLGLRQIYYSMNVEVTDKGDVPEGYKVSRKEKRNFPLILESPSPNQTSLYFCASSLRAGVGGASFSGANVLTFGAGSRLTVL.

The gene calls are TRBV28 and TRBJ2-7, with 7 bases fitting TRBD1. Germline V gives CDR1 MDHEN, CDR2 SYDVKM. This CDR3 has 14 residues. V trimming: 6 bases; J trimming: 2 bases; junction bases outside the gene matches: 7. CDR3 in DNA: TGTGCCAGCAGGGTACACGGGACAGCCTACGAGCAGTACTTC. It is translated as CASRVHGTAYEQYF.

The rearrangement joins TRBV19 to TRBJ2-7; TRBD1 agrees at 9 bases. The trim removed 7 bases at V and 0 bases at J, leaving 1 base unmatched. Germline values: CDR1 LNHDA, CDR2 SQIVND (reference sequence). CDR3 size: 13 residues. CDR3 protein: CASMGQGSYEQYF. CDR3 nucleotides: TGTGCCAGTATGGGACAGGGCTCCTACGAGCAGTACTTC.

The chain recombines TRBV7-2 with TRBJ1-6; TRBD1 agrees at 12 bases. CDR1 is SGHTA and CDR2 is FQGNSA in the germline V gene. The J segment lost 6 bases and the V segment lost 1 base, leaving 4 bases of the junction unmatched. This CDR3 comprises 17 residues. CDR3 residues: CASSLVGTGGRNSPLHF. CDR3 nucleotide sequence: TGTGCCAGCAGCTTAGTTGGGACAGGGGGCCGTAATTCACCCCTCCACTTT.

The chain carries TRBV6-5 and TRBJ1-2; no firm D call. There are 15 residues in the CDR3. The germline CDR1 and CDR2 sequences are MNHEY and SVGAGI. The V gene lost 3 bases and the J gene lost 4 bases, with 15 bases spanning the gap. The chain's CDR3 is CASSYFNSFPYGYTF. CDR3 DNA sequence: TGTGCCAGCAGTTATTTTAACAGCTTCCCCTATGGCTACACCTTC.

The table lists this clone with a few counts. The gene calls are TRBV9 and TRBJ1-1; TRBD1 agrees at 7 bases. Trimming cost V 4 bases and J 0 bases; bases outside gene matches: 3. The CDR3 contains 14 residues. The germline gives CDR1 SGDLS, CDR2 YYNGEE. CDR3 bases: TGTGCCAGCAGCATGGGACAGTTGAACACTGAAGCTTTCTTT. It translates to CASSMGQLNTEAFF.

The chain couples TRBV24-1 to TRBJ2-3; D possibly corresponds to TRBD2 (5 bases). Germline-derived CDR1 and CDR2 are KGHDR and SFDVKD. V was pared by 5 bases and J by 8 bases, with 10 bases between. The CDR3 is made up of 12 amino acids. This CDR3 is CATSVSRGTQYF. The DNA of the CDR3 is TGTGCCACCAGTGTGAGTCGGGGTACGCAGTATTTT.

The chain joins TRBV19 to TRBJ2-5, with 13 nucleotides matching TRBD2. The V gene's germline CDR1 is LNHDA and CDR2 SQIVND (reference sequence). The CDR3 sequence is 15 residues long. Unmatched junction bases numbered 2, after V lost 2 bases and J lost 5 bases. Written as DNA, the CDR3 is TGTGCCAGTAGTATAATGGGACTAGCGGGGGAGACCCAGTACTTC. It yields the protein CASSIMGLAGETQYF.

This chain uses TRBV9 with TRBJ1-2; D is undetermined. Trimming took 4 bases from V and 1 from J, leaving 14 bases between them. There are 15 residues in the CDR3. Germline V gene sequence: CDR1 SGDLS, CDR2 YYNGEE. The CDR3 DNA reads as TGTGCCAGCAGCCCCCGGCAGGCGATTAACTATGGCTACACCTTC. It encodes CASSPRQAINYGYTF.

The V call is TRBV25-1, the J call TRBJ1-1, with 7 positions matching TRBD1. V lost 4 bases, J lost 2 bases, and 4 bases stayed unmatched. This CDR3 spans 14 amino acids. Germline-derived CDR1 and CDR2 are MGHDK and SYGVNS. The CDR3 loop reads CASSVGQANTEAFF. The CDR3 DNA is TGTGCCAGCAGTGTAGGACAGGCAAACACTGAAGCTTTCTTT.

V and J are TRBV6-5 and TRBJ1-2; a weak D match, TRBD1 (6 bases). From germline, CDR1 is MNHEY and CDR2 SVGAGI. Trimming shortened V by 6 bases and J by 8 bases, and 19 bases separated the two germline ends. This CDR3 is 14 amino acids long. The CDR3 bases are TGTGCCAGCAGCTCGGGACACCTCACGCCAGGCTACACCTTC. This codes for CASSSGHLTPGYTF.

There are a few counts of this clone. The chain carries TRBV15 and TRBJ2-7, with a possible D match to TRBD2 (6 bases). The germline V gene encodes CDR1 LNHNV and CDR2 YYDKDF (reference sequence). This CDR3 contains 17 residues. Trimming took 5 bases from V and 2 from J, leaving 22 bases between them. DNA for the CDR3: TGTGCCACCAGCTCCATAGCATTAGGGAGGCCACCCTACGAGCAGTACTTC. Translated: CATSSIALGRPPYEQYF.

The V call is TRBV19, the J call TRBJ1-2, with TRBD1 as a possible D gene (6 bases). The CDR3 loop spans 13 amino acids. CDR1 is LNHDA, CDR2 SQIVND, per germline (reference sequence). V was cut by 10 bases and J by 0 bases, with 12 bases left in between. The CDR3 spells CATRDIPNYGYTF. Written as DNA, the CDR3 is TGTGCCACCAGGGACATCCCTAACTATGGCTACACCTTC.